This is a list of T cell receptor beta chains from one sample in a study of shared clonotypes between healthy human individuals. Here immunoSEQ multiplex PCR was the method, and the copy in TCRdb shows in-frame clones only, minus some. This sample has millions of clones, with over 85% found just once. Sequenced: naive CD4+ T cells from PBMCs. These TCRs come from a man younger than 30 in good health. Some clones in this sample may be carry-over from other donors' samples. The CDR3 runs from the conserved cysteine through the conserved F or W. A D gene is named only where the DNA matches it firmly. The size field is filled for only some rows; it gives once, few, many or a size class.

>TRBV28|TRBJ2-7|-|-
TGTGCCAGCAGTTCGCCGGGGTTCGGGGGCTACGAGCAGTACTTC
CASSSPGFGGYEQYF
>TRBV29-1|TRBJ1-1|-|-
TGCAGCGTCCACGAGGGGGTCGGGACTGAAGCTTTCTTT
CSVHEGVGTEAFF
>TRBV25-1|TRBJ1-4|-|once
TGTGCCAGCAGATCCAGGAATGAAAAACTGTTTTTT
CASRSRNEKLFF
>TRBV10-3|TRBJ2-5|-|-
TGTGCCATCAGCGGGGGACGAACCGGACCGACGCAAGAGACCCAGTACTTC
CAISGGRTGPTQETQYF
>TRBV7-9|TRBJ2-6|-|-
TGTGCCAGCAGCTTAGGAGGGGCAACTGGGGCCAACGTCCTGACTTTC
CASSLGGATGANVLTF
>TRBV4-3|TRBJ1-2|-|-
TGCGCCAGCAGCCAAGAAACAGGGAGCTATGGCTACACCTTC
CASSQETGSYGYTF
>TRBV30|TRBJ2-7|-|-
TGTGCCTGGAGCGAAGGGACCCACTACGAGCAGTACTTC
CAWSEGTHYEQYF
>TRBV7-3|TRBJ1-2|-|-
TGTGCCAGCAGCTTAACGGGTCAGGAGATCCACTATGGCTACACCTTC
CASSLTGQEIHYGYTF
>TRBV11-2|TRBJ2-3|-|once
TGTGCCAGCAGCCTCCTAAGACTGGCAGATACGCAGTATTTT
CASSLLRLADTQYF
>TRBV15|TRBJ1-4|TRBD1|-
TGTGCCACCAGCCATGATAGGACAGGGAAGGTTTTT
CATSHDRTGKVF
>TRBV5-1|TRBJ2-2|-|-
TGCGCCAGCAGCGAGGATCCGAACACCGGGGAGCTGTTTTTT
CASSEDPNTGELFF
>TRBV13|TRBJ1-1|-|once
TGTGCCAGCAGCTCATTCAGGTCGGCTGAAGCTTTCTTT
CASSSFRSAEAFF
>TRBV5-4|TRBJ2-1|-|-
TGTGCCAGCAGCCCGGGTGGGGGGACAGCTTACAATGAGCAGTTCTTC
CASSPGGGTAYNEQFF
>TRBV6-1|TRBJ1-1|TRBD1|once
TGTGCCAGCAGTGCCCGGACAGGTCCCTACACTGAAGCTTTCTTT
CASSARTGPYTEAFF
>TRBV10-3|TRBJ1-1|-|-
TGTGCCATCAGTGAATACACTGAAGCTTTCTTT
CAISEYTEAFF
>TRBV19|TRBJ1-5|-|few
TGTGCCAGATCGAGTCAGCCCCAGCATTTT
CARSSQPQHF
>TRBV5-8|TRBJ2-2|TRBD2|-
TGTGCCAGCAGCTTAAGCGGGAGAGGGTACACCGGGGAGCTGTTTTTT
CASSLSGRGYTGELFF
>TRBV28|TRBJ2-3|-|-
TGTGCCAGCAGTTTAATTGTTGGAACGCAGTATTTT
CASSLIVGTQYF
>TRBV4-1|TRBJ2-7|TRBD1|-
TGCGCCAGCAGCCACACACCGGGACAGGTACTTTACGAGCAGTACTTC
CASSHTPGQVLYEQYF
>TRBV28|TRBJ1-2|TRBD1|few
TGTGCCAGCGGGACAGGGGATGAAGGCTACACCTTC
CASGTGDEGYTF
>TRBV19|TRBJ2-1|TRBD2|-
TGTGCCAGTAAGTCGAGACCCGGGACTAGCGGGAGTGGTGAGCAGTTCTTC
CASKSRPGTSGSGEQFF
>TRBV28|TRBJ1-4|-|-
TGTGCCAGCAGTTTATTTAGGGACAAGGAAAAACTGTTTTTT
CASSLFRDKEKLFF
>TRBV13|TRBJ1-6|-|-
TGTGCCAGCAGCTCTAGAGCTTCGGGGAATTCACCCCTCCACTTT
CASSSRASGNSPLHF
>TRBV28|TRBJ2-7|-|-
TGTGCCAGCAGTGGCCCCAGGACCTTTATCCACGAGCAGTACTTC
CASSGPRTFIHEQYF
>TRBV5-4|TRBJ2-1|-|-
TGTGCCAGCAGCTTGGCCGCGAGCAAGTCCTACAATGAGCAGTTCTTC
CASSLAASKSYNEQFF
>TRBV18|TRBJ1-3|TRBD1|-
TGTGCCAGCTCACCACAGACAGGGGGCCACTCTGGAAACACCATATATTTT
CASSPQTGGHSGNTIYF
>TRBV5-1|TRBJ2-7|-|-
TGCGCCAGCAGCACACAGGGTGGCGAGCAGTACTTC
CASSTQGGEQYF
>TRBV9|TRBJ2-1|TRBD2|-
TGTGCCAGCAGCGTGACTAGCGGGAGGGCCTTAAATGAGCAGTTCTTC
CASSVTSGRALNEQFF
>TRBV30|TRBJ2-1|TRBD2|-
TGTCTGACTCGGGGGGATGAGCAGTTCTTC
CLTRGDEQFF
>TRBV30|TRBJ2-5|-|once
TGTGCCTGGAGTGTAATCCGGGGAGAGACCCAGTACTTC
CAWSVIRGETQYF
>TRBV4-1|TRBJ2-5|-|once
TGCGCCAGCAGCCAAAGCCATCAAGAGACCCAGTACTTC
CASSQSHQETQYF
>TRBV28|TRBJ1-5|TRBD1|-
TGTGCCAGCAGCTGGGGACAGGGGATAGGTCAGCCCCAGCATTTT
CASSWGQGIGQPQHF
>TRBV28|TRBJ2-5|TRBD1|-
TGTGCCAGCAGTTCCCTCGGGACAGGGGATTTGGTCCAAGAGACCCAGTACTTC
CASSSLGTGDLVQETQYF
>TRBV19|TRBJ1-4|-|-
TGTGCCAGTAGTTTGGACCGAGGTGGAAAACTGTTTTTT
CASSLDRGGKLFF
>TRBV2|TRBJ2-1|TRBD1|-
TGTGCCAGCGGTAGGACAGGGGTACATGAGCAGTTCTTC
CASGRTGVHEQFF
>TRBV2|TRBJ1-6|-|-
TGTGCCAGCAATGGTTATAATTCACCCCTCCACTTT
CASNGYNSPLHF
>TRBV19|TRBJ2-7|TRBD2|-
TGTGCCAGTAGTCCGACTAGCGCCTCCTACGAGCAGTACTTC
CASSPTSASYEQYF
>TRBV19|TRBJ2-6|-|-
TGTGCCAGTAGTCCCTCCCGAGAGGCAGCTGGGGCCAACGTCCTGACTTTC
CASSPSREAAGANVLTF
>TRBV27|TRBJ2-3|-|-
TGTGCCAGCAGGGGAAGGGCCCCGGATACGCAGTATTTT
CASRGRAPDTQYF
>TRBV6-1|TRBJ1-5|TRBD1|-
TGTGCCAGCAGTGTCGGGACAGACTATCAGCCCCAGCATTTT
CASSVGTDYQPQHF